This T cell receptor beta chain is drawn from a study of cytomegalovirus exposure and HLA in healthy donors. Study results and limitations: Researchers reported from a later analysis that most CMV-associated TCR beta chains appeared HLA-restricted. Cytomegalovirus-associated TCR beta chains were listed, numbering 164. Previous analysis showed most TCR beta V segments were productive about 87% or about 30% of the time. Sequencing probably produced one cluster of sequence variants that were highly shared.

PCR amplification relied on 60 Vbeta primers (plus 13 Jbeta primers). Sequenced by immunoSEQ multiplex PCR; TCRdb stores in-frame clones only, minus some. Among 55,000 to 80,000 clones listed, approximately 75% were seen once. To note about this clone: As yet, its antigen is unknown.

Looked up from germline, CDR1 is SGDLS and CDR2 is YYNGEE. V dropped 2 bases and J dropped 6; count of bases not matched to a gene: 5. The CDR3 has 14 amino acids. The receptor was derived from a man over 45 in good health and CMV-seropositive. Sequencing was performed on PBMCs. This chain joins TRBV9 and TRBJ2-7, with TRBD1 matching 10 bases. The CDR3 protein is CASSVRQGAGEQYF. CDR3 in DNA: TGTGCCAGCAGCGTGAGACAGGGGGCCGGCGAGCAGTACTTC.